The 10 T cell receptor beta chains in this list originate from one sample, sequenced in a study of T-cell memory formation after mild COVID-19. Via MiXCR, TCRdb re-called the 5' RACE reads, giving one row per CDR3 protein. The sample yields about 190,000 distinct CDR3 sequences, around 26% seen once. Specimen: PBMCs or a T cell subset sorted from them (not recorded which). These receptors all stem from an adult woman who had mild COVID-19 (a few samples of this study predate the infection). Cell type and time point are not known.

In this sample, this clonotype turned up a few times. Germline is not matched at one junction end, which may reflect a read error. The V gene is TRBV5-7, the J gene TRBJ2-7, with a weak D call TRBD2 (5 bases). TRBV5-7 is classed as an ORF, of uncertain function. The CDR3 contains 10 residues. CDR3 DNA sequence: TGTGCCAGCAGCCTCAGGAGGACCCACTTC. Residues: CASSLRRTHF.

In this sample, this clonotype turned up once. The chain uses TRBV9 and TRBJ2-5; the D gene could be TRBD1 or TRBD2 (5 bases each). Per germline, CDR1 SGDLS and CDR2 YYNGEE. The CDR3 runs to 17 residues. V was cut by 4 bases and J by 5 bases, with 24 bases left in between. CDR3 nucleotides: TGTGCCAGCAGCATGAGCCAGGGCGGTGGAGGATGGGAGACCCAGTACTTC. It specifies CASSMSQGGGGWETQYF.

The CDR3 sequence: CASTLSVRSSYNEQFF. CDR3 coding DNA: TGTGCCAGCACCCTTTCAGTGCGAAGCTCCTACAATGAGCAGTTCTTC. This sequence joins TRBV12-3 or TRBV12-4 and TRBJ2-1; no definite D call. The V gene lost 7 bases and the J gene lost 0 bases, with 16 bases spanning the gap. This CDR3 is built from 16 residues.

J is TRBJ1-2 and V is TRBV3-1, with D tentatively TRBD1 (5 bases). The CDR3 is 15 amino acids. The germline gives CDR1 LGHDT, CDR2 YNNKEL (reference sequence). The V and J ends lost 4 bases and 6 bases respectively, with 18 bases between them. CDR3 DNA: TGTGCCAGCAGCCCACGGGACCTATCTTGGGATGGCTACACCTTC. It translates to CASSPRDLSWDGYTF.

A few counts support this clonotype. The rearrangement uses TRBV5-1 and TRBJ2-1, with D unresolved. This CDR3 is 13 amino acids long. V lost 2 bases to trimming and J lost 5 bases, with 8 bases between them. The germline gives CDR1 SGHRS, CDR2 YFSETQ. Written as DNA, the CDR3 is TGCGCCAGCAGCTTCCTTCCCGACAATGAGCAGTTCTTC. This sequence encodes CASSFLPDNEQFF. Looking up the rest from reference TRBV5-1 and TRBJ2-1 gives the full variable domain: KAGVTQTPRYLIKTRGQQVTLSCSPISGHRSVSWYQQTPGQGLQFLFEYFSETQRNKGNFPGRFSGRQFSNSRSEMNVSTLELGDSALYLCASSFLPDNEQFFGPGTRLTVL.

The rearrangement joins TRBV15 to TRBJ2-1, with D perhaps matching TRBD1 or TRBD2 (5 bases each). The V end was cut by 1 base, the J end by 5 bases, with 12 bases between. CDR1 is LNHNV and CDR2 is YYDKDF in the germline V gene (reference sequence). The CDR3 length is 15 residues. The DNA for the CDR3 is TGTGCCACCAGCAGAGGGGGCCGGGATCACAATGAGCAGTTCTTC. Translated: CATSRGGRDHNEQFF.

Only a few counts were recorded for this clonotype. The gene calls are TRBV5-1 and TRBJ2-7; TRBD1 agrees at 7 bases. Germline values: CDR1 SGHRS, CDR2 YFSETQ. The CDR3 totals 15 residues. The J segment lost 6 bases and the V segment lost 4 bases, leaving 13 bases of the junction unmatched. The CDR3 DNA reads TGCGCCAGCAGCCTACCCGGGACAGCCGTCCCCGAGCAGTACTTC. As protein: CASSLPGTAVPEQYF.

DNA of the CDR3: TGTGCCAGCAGGGGGTGGGCCGGGGAGCTGTTTTTT. Translated, it gives CASRGWAGELFF. The chain carries TRBV6-1 and TRBJ2-2; D ambiguous. CDR1 is MNHNS, CDR2 SASEGT, per germline. V was cut by 6 bases and J by 6 bases, with 8 bases left in between. The CDR3 contains 12 residues.

The chain uses TRBV27 and TRBJ2-7, with a tentative D call TRBD2 (7 bases). Trimming removed 11 bases at V and 9 bases at J, with 17 bases between. Looked up from germline, CDR1 is MNHEY and CDR2 is SMNVEV (reference sequence). The CDR3 spans 11 residues. CDR3 DNA: TGTGCCGTCCAGGGCGGGGGCCTGCAGTACTTC. This codes for CAVQGGGLQYF.

The V call is TRBV4-1, the J call TRBJ2-2, with no clear D. V dropped 0 bases and J dropped 5 bases, with 10 bases sitting between them. CDR3 length: 15 residues. Germline assignment: CDR1 MGHRA and CDR2 YSYEKL. The CDR3 reads CASSQELFGTGELFF. The DNA of the CDR3 is TGCGCCAGCAGCCAAGAATTGTTCGGGACCGGGGAGCTGTTTTTT.